This TCR beta chain was sequenced during a study of cytomegalovirus exposure and HLA in healthy donors. The V end was cut by 3 bases, the J end by 6 bases, with 15 bases between. The germline CDR1 and CDR2 sequences are SNHLY and FYNNEI. The CDR3 runs to 15 residues. Repertoires were generated with immunoSEQ multiplex PCR, while TCRdb's copy carries only in-frame clones and drops some. The data hold 100,000 to 150,000 clones, with approximately 91% observed a single time. Material: PBMCs. The chain uses TRBV2 and TRBJ2-1, with D maybe TRBD2 (6 bases). This receptor was obtained from a woman aged 18-29 years in good health and CMV-seronegative. This chain's CDR3 is CASSDWAGPPNEQFF. Here the CDR3 DNA reads TGTGCCAGCAGTGATTGGGCGGGACCCCCCAATGAGCAGTTCTTC.